This T cell receptor (beta chain) is drawn from a study of T cell repertoires in cytomegalovirus infection. Across the whole study: Public signatures in TCR beta pointed to CMV infection and matching HLA type.

One entry per CDR3 protein, called by TCRdb with MiXCR from the reads. Among 500,000 or so distinct CDR3 sequences listed, 16% were seen once. In this sample, this clonotype turned up many times. Its antigen is currently unknown. Study-level results: Summed frequency of public TCR beta families distinguished CMV carriers with the relevant HLA. Clonotype analysis showed dominance of the ex vivo response by HLA-C-restricted CMV-specific TCR beta clonotypes.

The CDR3 is made up of 16 amino acids. V gave up 7 bases and J gave up 0 bases, with 18 bases separating them. This clonotype was sampled from a human donor in good health (CMV status not recorded). Some clones in this sample may be carry-over from other donors' samples. The chain employs TRBV12-3 or TRBV12-4 and TRBJ1-1; no clear D gene. Sample: CD8+ T cells from PBMCs. In nucleotides, the CDR3 is TGTGCCAGCAACCCCTCGCCCGCATTAATGAACACTGAAGCTTTCTTT. Translated, it gives CASNPSPALMNTEAFF.